Below are 28 T cell receptor beta chains sequenced from a single sample in a study of technical replicates of blood from several donors. TCRdb keeps only in-frame clones here, not all; method: immunoSEQ multiplex PCR. Of 91,000 or so clones detected, roughly 94% appear once; the ten largest clones hold around 0.31%. The specimen sequenced was T cells isolated from PBMCs. Every receptor here comes from a human donor in good health.

The rearrangement links TRBV4-3 to TRBJ2-1; 9 nucleotides align to TRBD2. The CDR3 consists of 15 residues. Germline trimming cut 6 bases from V and 8 bases from J; bases unmatched to any gene: 11. Germline lookup yields CDR1 LGHNA and CDR2 YSLEER. The CDR3 bases are TGCGCCAGCAGTCGCTTAGCGGGAGCTGGCGATGAGCAGTTCTTC. As protein: CASSRLAGAGDEQFF.

CDR3 region: CASSLAAGDSYEQYF. The CDR3 nucleotides read TGCGCCAGCAGCTTGGCGGCGGGGGACTCCTACGAGCAGTACTTC. The V gene is TRBV5-1, the J gene TRBJ2-7; 7 bases are a match to TRBD2. The V gene end was trimmed by 0 bases and the J gene end by 0 bases; junction bases not matched to a gene: 3. Looked up from germline, CDR1 is SGHRS and CDR2 is YFSETQ. This CDR3 is built from 15 residues.

This chain uses TRBV7-6 with TRBJ2-7, with TRBD2 as a possible D gene (6 bases). From germline, CDR1 is SGHVS and CDR2 FNYEAQ. The length of the CDR3 is 15 residues. Trimming left V 5 bases short and J 0 bases short, with 14 bases between. The CDR3 bases are TGTGCCAGCAGCGGGCTAGCGTCAAGCTCCTACGAGCAGTACTTC. This translates into CASSGLASSSYEQYF.

V gene TRBV30 combines with J gene TRBJ2-3; 8 positions match TRBD2. The V gene's germline CDR1 is GTSNPN and CDR2 SVGIG (reference sequence). After removal of 3 bases from V and 6 bases from J, the junction contained 14 bases not matched to a gene. The CDR3 spans 16 residues. The CDR3 is CAWSAGTRFSMDTQYF. The CDR3 nucleotides are TGTGCCTGGAGCGCGGGGACTAGATTCTCTATGGATACGCAGTATTTT. The full variable domain, completed using reference TRBV30 and TRBJ2-3, is SQTIHQWPATLVQPVGSPLSLECTVEGTSNPNLYWYRQAAGRGLQLLFYSVGIGQISSEVPQNLSASRPQDRQFILSSKKLLLSDSGFYLCAWSAGTRFSMDTQYFGPGTRLTVL.

The chain employs TRBV6-5 and TRBJ1-4; D remains ambiguous. Germline CDR1 and CDR2: MNHEY and SVGAGI. V lost 5 bases and J 6 bases, leaving 13 bases between the germline ends. The CDR3 is made up of 14 amino acids. Here the CDR3 reads CASSPGWGDEKLFF. The CDR3 coding sequence is TGTGCCAGCAGTCCGGGGTGGGGAGATGAAAAACTGTTTTTT.

Remarks on this clone: This same CDR3 is encoded by further DNA sequences in the sample. The chain joins TRBV19 to TRBJ2-7; TRBD2 matches at 8 bases. V lost 1 base and J lost 3; bases outside the gene matches: 2. Germline V gene sequence: CDR1 LNHDA, CDR2 SQIVND (reference sequence). The CDR3 length is 14 residues. CDR3 sequence: CASSIASGSYEQYF. DNA of the CDR3: TGTGCCAGTAGTATAGCCAGCGGGAGCTACGAGCAGTACTTC.

This rearrangement joins TRBV6-5 to TRBJ2-1, with TRBD2 matching 7 bases. Germline V lookup: CDR1 MNHEY, CDR2 SVGAGI. The CDR3 consists of 15 residues. Unmatched junction bases numbered 6, after V lost 2 bases and J lost 5 bases. CDR3 in amino acids: CASSYGGGLHNEQFF. The DNA for the CDR3 is TGTGCCAGCAGTTACGGCGGGGGACTACACAATGAGCAGTTCTTC.

This chain links TRBV6-5 with TRBJ1-5; D may be TRBD1 (5 bases). Germline lookup yields CDR1 MNHEY and CDR2 SVGAGI. This CDR3 comprises 12 residues. V was trimmed by 5 bases and J by 11 bases, leaving 13 bases between them. CDR3 sequence: CASSPSPGSQHF. CDR3 nucleotide sequence: TGTGCCAGCAGTCCATCCCCAGGGTCCCAGCATTTT.

This clone was detected only a few times. The chain uses TRBV19 and TRBJ2-2, with D possibly TRBD2 on 6 matching bases. V was shortened by 11 bases and J by 8 bases, with 15 bases between the two germline ends. Germline-derived CDR1 and CDR2 are LNHDA and SQIVND (reference sequence). CDR3 size: 12 residues. In DNA, the CDR3 is TGTGCCGGCCGGGACTTACTGGGGGAGCTGTTTTTT. As protein: CAGRDLLGELFF.

The V and J genes are TRBV7-2 and TRBJ2-7, with D tentatively TRBD2 (6 bases). The V and J ends lost 1 base and 4 bases respectively, with 11 bases between them. CDR3 size: 14 residues. Germline V gene sequence: CDR1 SGHTA, CDR2 FQGNSA. CDR3 nucleotide sequence: TGTGCCAGCAGCTTAGTAGCGGCGTTTTACGAGCAGTACTTC. Protein: CASSLVAAFYEQYF. Full variable domain (missing parts from reference TRBV7-2 and TRBJ2-7): GAGVSQSPSNKVTEKGKDVELRCDPISGHTALYWYRQSLGQGLEFLIYFQGNSAPDKSGLPSDRFSAERTGGSVSTLTIQRTQQEDSAVYLCASSLVAAFYEQYFGPGTRLTVT.

V is TRBV11-2 and J is TRBJ1-5, with D hard to call. The length of the CDR3 is 15 residues. The V end was cut by 7 bases, the J end by 1 base, with 14 bases between. Per the germline V gene, CDR1 is SGHAT and CDR2 is FQNNGV. The CDR3 protein is CASKDTGVSNQPQHF. The CDR3 DNA reads TGTGCCAGCAAAGACACTGGCGTAAGCAATCAGCCCCAGCATTTT.

The chain employs TRBV27 and TRBJ2-7; the D gene is possibly TRBD1 (5 bases). CDR3 length: 13 amino acids. Germline V gives CDR1 MNHEY, CDR2 SMNVEV (reference sequence). Trimming took off 4 bases at V and 0 bases at J, with 7 bases between the two ends. CDR3 region: CASSWGSSYEQYF. The DNA for the CDR3 is TGTGCCAGCAGTTGGGGCAGCTCCTACGAGCAGTACTTC.

The chain links TRBV2 to TRBJ2-1; no clear D gene. CDR3 size: 13 residues. Trimming pared 5 bases from V and 3 bases from J, leaving 8 bases between. The germline CDR1 and CDR2 sequences are SNHLY and FYNNEI. As DNA, the CDR3 is TGTGCCAGCAGTCGGTCATACTACAATGAGCAGTTCTTC. It encodes CASSRSYYNEQFF.

CDR3 residues: CASSPTDSHGYTF. The CDR3 coding sequence is TGCGCCAGCAGCCCGACGGACAGCCATGGCTACACCTTC. The chain combines TRBV5-1 with TRBJ1-2; a weak D match, TRBD1 (6 bases). This CDR3 contains 13 residues. Trimming removed 4 bases at V and 6 bases at J, with 13 bases between. Germline V gene lookup returns CDR1 SGHRS and CDR2 YFSETQ.

The chain employs TRBV19 and TRBJ2-5; TRBD1 matches 7 bases. V gave up 3 bases and J gave up 4 bases; unmatched junction bases: 2. CDR3 length: 13 amino acids. Per germline, CDR1 LNHDA and CDR2 SQIVND (reference sequence). In DNA form, the CDR3 reads TGTGCCAGTAGTATGGGACAGCTAGAGACCCAGTACTTC. Translated: CASSMGQLETQYF.

The V call is TRBV29-1, the J call TRBJ2-6; 7 bases are shared with TRBD1. V shed 4 bases and J 7 bases; nucleotides not matched to a gene: 16. Germline assignment: CDR1 SQVTM and CDR2 ANQGSEA. This CDR3 is built from 17 residues. The CDR3 DNA sequence: TGCAGCGTTGGCGAGACAGGGAACCTCTGGGGCGCCAACGTCCTGACTTTC. This codes for CSVGETGNLWGANVLTF.

This chain joins TRBV7-9 and TRBJ2-5; weak D call: TRBD1 (6 bases). The V and J ends lost 5 bases and 4 bases respectively, with 26 bases between them. Germline CDR1 is SEHNR and CDR2 is FQNEAQ (reference sequence). The CDR3 consists of 18 residues. The chain's CDR3 is CASSQTVRWEKGGETQYF. Here the CDR3 DNA reads TGTGCCAGCAGCCAGACGGTAAGGTGGGAGAAAGGGGGAGAGACCCAGTACTTC.

The chain recombines TRBV14 with TRBJ2-5; tentatively, D is TRBD2 (6 bases). Germline V gene lookup returns CDR1 SGHDN and CDR2 FVKESK. Trimming took 2 bases from V and 7 from J, leaving 11 bases between them. The CDR3 is 13 amino acids. CDR3 in amino acids: CASSQSGRGTQYF. CDR3 bases: TGTGCCAGCAGCCAATCGGGGCGGGGGACCCAGTACTTC. The whole variable domain, filled in from reference TRBV14 and TRBJ2-5, reads EAGVTQFPSHSVIEKGQTVTLRCDPISGHDNLYWYRRVMGKEIKFLLHFVKESKQDESGMPNNRFLAERTGGTYSTLKVQPAELEDSGVYFCASSQSGRGTQYFGPGTRLLVL.

In DNA, the CDR3 is TGTGCCAGCAGGTTTACTAGCGAGCAGTTCTTC. Its translation is CASRFTSEQFF. The V and J genes are TRBV11-2 and TRBJ2-1, with a possible D match to TRBD2 (6 bases). This CDR3 spans 11 amino acids. Germline V gives CDR1 SGHAT, CDR2 FQNNGV. V was shortened by 6 bases and J by 10 bases, with 10 bases between the two germline ends.

The rearrangement uses TRBV18 and TRBJ2-1; TRBD2 matches 7 bases. This CDR3 is built from 16 residues. The V gene end was trimmed by 4 bases and the J gene end by 0 bases; junction bases not matched to a gene: 6. Germline V lookup: CDR1 KGHSH, CDR2 LQKENI. CDR3 in amino acids: CASSQYGGSSYNEQFF. CDR3 bases: TGTGCCAGCTCACAGTACGGGGGGAGCTCCTACAATGAGCAGTTCTTC.

The rearrangement joins TRBV9 to TRBJ1-2; D is possibly TRBD1 (6 bases). The germline gives CDR1 SGDLS, CDR2 YYNGEE. V was pared by 3 bases and J by 8 bases, with 11 bases between. This CDR3 region has 12 residues. The CDR3 DNA follows: TGTGCCAGCAGCGGAAACAGGGAGGGCTACACCTTC. Protein product: CASSGNREGYTF.

This chain joins TRBV25-1 and TRBJ2-5, with D uncertain. V lost 4 bases to trimming and J lost 7 bases, with 10 bases between them. The CDR3 runs to 12 residues. Germline assignment: CDR1 MGHDK and CDR2 SYGVNS. The CDR3, as DNA: TGTGCCAGCAGTGTACAGTCCGGGACCCAGTACTTC. Amino acids: CASSVQSGTQYF.

The chain carries TRBV7-2 and TRBJ2-7, with TRBD2 identical over 10 bases. The CDR3 runs 14 residues. Germline loops: CDR1 SGHTA, CDR2 FQGNSA. Losses at the gene ends were 7 bases for V and 6 bases for J; bases not matched to a gene: 9. CDR3 in DNA: TGTGCCAGCACCCCGGGGAGCGGGAGGGCCGAGCAGTACTTC. This gives the protein CASTPGSGRAEQYF. Variable domain in full (rest from reference TRBV7-2 and TRBJ2-7): GAGVSQSPSNKVTEKGKDVELRCDPISGHTALYWYRQSLGQGLEFLIYFQGNSAPDKSGLPSDRFSAERTGGSVSTLTIQRTQQEDSAVYLCASTPGSGRAEQYFGPGTRLTVT.

The chain uses TRBV5-5 and TRBJ1-1, with D perhaps matching TRBD1 (5 bases). Germline CDR1 SGHKS, CDR2 YYEKEE (reference sequence). Trimming took 0 bases from V and 0 from J, leaving 12 bases between them. The CDR3 is 16 amino acids. CDR3 sequence: CASSLGTGTVNTEAFF. The CDR3 DNA sequence: TGTGCCAGCAGCTTGGGAACCGGGACTGTGAACACTGAAGCTTTCTTT.

This rearrangement joins TRBV27 to TRBJ1-2; 8 positions match TRBD1. Trimming took 0 bases from V and 3 from J; bases not matched to a gene: 9. The CDR3 spans 17 residues. CDR1 MNHEY and CDR2 SMNVEV come from the germline V gene (reference sequence). The CDR3 region is CASSLSSNGQGDYGYTF. In DNA, the CDR3 is TGTGCCAGCAGTTTATCGAGCAACGGACAGGGTGACTATGGCTACACCTTC.

This clone showed up just once. The chain joins TRBV6-5 to TRBJ2-3; a weak D match, TRBD2 (6 bases). Trimming stripped 2 bases from V and 5 bases from J, with 11 bases between. The germline V gene encodes CDR1 MNHEY and CDR2 SVGAGI. This CDR3 spans 14 amino acids. The CDR3 DNA reads as TGTGCCAGCAGTTACGGCCCTAGCGTAGATACGCAGTATTTT. This gives the protein CASSYGPSVDTQYF.

V is TRBV25-1 and J is TRBJ2-1; 9 positions match TRBD2. The CDR3 consists of 13 residues. Germline V gene data show CDR1 as MGHDK and CDR2 as SYGVNS. The J segment lost 6 bases and the V segment lost 4 bases, leaving 1 base of the junction unmatched. As DNA, the CDR3 is TGTGCCAGCAGTGCAGCGGGAGGCAATGAGCAGTTCTTC. Amino acids: CASSAAGGNEQFF.

V and J are TRBV10-3 and TRBJ2-3, with TRBD2 matching over 9 bases. J gave up 0 bases and V 0 bases, and 13 bases lay outside the gene matches. In germline, CDR1 is ENHRY, CDR2 SYGVKD. This CDR3 is built from 20 residues. CDR3 sequence (DNA): TGTGCCATCAGTGAGTCGGCAGCGGGAGGTCGGGGGACAAGCACAGATACGCAGTATTTT. Its protein product is CAISESAAGGRGTSTDTQYF.